This entry concerns a single TCR beta chain. With V trimmed by 0 bases and J by 4 bases, 6 bases remained unmatched. Germline-derived CDR1 and CDR2 are MNHEY and SVGAGI. This CDR3 is 15 amino acids long. Measured with immunoSEQ multiplex PCR; TCRdb has only the in-frame clones, and not every one. The sample has 70,000 or so clones, roughly 82% seen once. The sample is drawn from a study of blood T cell repertoires in COVID-19. Study overall: COVID-19 samples, acute and convalescent, were from the United States, Italy and Spain.

Sequencing was performed on peripheral blood. This sequence joins TRBV6-5 and TRBJ2-7; 7 bases map to TRBD2. This receptor was obtained from a human donor in a cohort sampled during active COVID-19. CDR3 nucleotide sequence: TGTGCCAGCAGTTACTCGTCGGGGGGATTGTACGAGCAGTACTTC. The encoded protein is CASSYSSGGLYEQYF.